Following are 7 T cell receptor beta chains from one sample sequenced in a study of shared clonotypes between healthy human individuals. Generated by immunoSEQ multiplex PCR, the TCRdb table keeps only in-frame clones and is missing some. The table lists hundreds of thousands of clones, roughly 97% of them singletons, with around 0.06% in the top ten. Sequencing used naive CD4+ T cells sorted from blood. As for subset: CD45RA+ positively selected. These receptors originate from a woman in her 30s in good health.

The J gene is TRBJ2-2, the V gene TRBV27; 8 bases fit TRBD2. The CDR3 covers 17 residues. CDR1 is MNHEY and CDR2 is SMNVEV in the germline V gene (reference sequence). V shed 0 bases and J 4 bases; nucleotides not matched to a gene: 7. The CDR3 is CASSLSRGSGITGELFF. The CDR3 nucleotides are TGTGCCAGCAGTTTATCCCGGGGTAGCGGGATCACCGGGGAGCTGTTTTTT.

V is TRBV29-1 and J is TRBJ1-5; 8 positions agree with TRBD1. The CDR3 consists of 13 residues. Germline-derived CDR1 and CDR2 are SQVTM and ANQGSEA. Trimming cost V 5 bases and J 1 base; bases outside gene matches: 1. The CDR3 DNA sequence: TGCAGCGTTTGGACAGGGAGCAATCAGCCCCAGCATTTT. This encodes CSVWTGSNQPQHF.

The chain joins TRBV21-1 to TRBJ1-3; the table assigns TRBD1, which was not confirmed against the DNA. TRBV21-1 is classified as a pseudogene. This CDR3 spans 17 amino acids. Written as DNA, the CDR3 is TGTGCCAGCGACCGACGGACCAGGGGGTACTTTGGAAACACCATATATTTT. This codes for CASDRRTRGYFGNTIYF.

This chain links TRBV7-9 with TRBJ2-1; the match to TRBD2 covers 7 bases. J lost 7 bases, V lost 2 bases, and 8 bases had no gene match. Germline V gene lookup returns CDR1 SEHNR and CDR2 FQNEAQ (reference sequence). The CDR3 totals 15 residues. As DNA, the CDR3 is TGTGCCAGCAGCTTACCTAGCGGTTACGATAATGAGCAGTTCTTC. As protein: CASSLPSGYDNEQFF.

The chain combines TRBV11-2 with TRBJ2-7, with 12 bases aligning to TRBD2. Trimming removed 4 bases from V and 5 bases from J; junction bases left unmatched: 9. This CDR3 has 16 amino acids. Germline CDR1 and CDR2: SGHAT and FQNNGV. This CDR3 reads CASSSIPTSGSNEQYF. The DNA of the CDR3 is TGTGCCAGCAGCTCAATCCCGACTAGCGGGAGCAACGAGCAGTACTTC.

V and J are TRBV10-1 and TRBJ2-1; D not resolved. V dropped 5 bases and J dropped 5 bases, with 13 bases sitting between them. Germline V gene data show CDR1 as WNHNN and CDR2 as SYGVQD (reference sequence). The CDR3 loop spans 14 amino acids. The CDR3 DNA reads TGCGCCAGCAGTCTATACGGCCTTAACAATGAGCAGTTCTTC. Residues: CASSLYGLNNEQFF.

The rearrangement uses TRBV15 and TRBJ2-2, with D maybe TRBD1 (5 bases). V was shortened by 6 bases and J by 4 bases, with 21 bases between the two germline ends. CDR3 length: 17 amino acids. Germline V gene lookup returns CDR1 LNHNV and CDR2 YYDKDF (reference sequence). DNA of the CDR3: TGTGCCACCAGAACGAGTTCGGCATTTAGGGGCACCGGGGAGCTGTTTTTT. Translating it yields CATRTSSAFRGTGELFF. Together with reference TRBV15 and TRBJ2-2, the CDR3 gives the full variable domain: DAMVIQNPRYQVTQFGKPVTLSCSQTLNHNVMYWYQQKSSQAPKLLFHYYDKDFNNEADTPDNFQSRRPNTSFCFLDIRSPGLGDTAMYLCATRTSSAFRGTGELFFGEGSRLTVL.